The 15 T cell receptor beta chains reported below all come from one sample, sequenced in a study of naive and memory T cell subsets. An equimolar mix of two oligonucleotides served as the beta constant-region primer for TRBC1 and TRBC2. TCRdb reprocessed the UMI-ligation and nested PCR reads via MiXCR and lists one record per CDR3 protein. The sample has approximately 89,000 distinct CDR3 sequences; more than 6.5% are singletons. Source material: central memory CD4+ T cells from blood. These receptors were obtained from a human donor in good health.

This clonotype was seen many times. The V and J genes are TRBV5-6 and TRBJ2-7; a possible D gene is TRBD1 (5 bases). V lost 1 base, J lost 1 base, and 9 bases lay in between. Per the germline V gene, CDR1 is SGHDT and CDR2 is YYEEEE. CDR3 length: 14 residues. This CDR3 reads CASSLWTRSYEQYF. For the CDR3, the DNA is TGTGCCAGCAGCTTGTGGACAAGGTCCTACGAGCAGTACTTC.

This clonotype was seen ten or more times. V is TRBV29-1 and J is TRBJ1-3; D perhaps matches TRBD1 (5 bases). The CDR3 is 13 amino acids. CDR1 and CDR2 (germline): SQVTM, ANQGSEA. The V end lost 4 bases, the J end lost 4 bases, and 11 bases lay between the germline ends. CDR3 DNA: TGCAGCGTTGGAGGGGTCGGGGGAAACACCATATATTTT. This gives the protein CSVGGVGGNTIYF.

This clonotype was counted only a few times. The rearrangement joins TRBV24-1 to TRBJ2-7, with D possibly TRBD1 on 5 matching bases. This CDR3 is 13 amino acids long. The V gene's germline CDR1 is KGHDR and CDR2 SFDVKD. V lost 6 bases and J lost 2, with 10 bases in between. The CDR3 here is CATSTGFPYEQYF. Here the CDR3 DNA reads TGTGCCACCAGTACAGGTTTTCCCTACGAGCAGTACTTC.

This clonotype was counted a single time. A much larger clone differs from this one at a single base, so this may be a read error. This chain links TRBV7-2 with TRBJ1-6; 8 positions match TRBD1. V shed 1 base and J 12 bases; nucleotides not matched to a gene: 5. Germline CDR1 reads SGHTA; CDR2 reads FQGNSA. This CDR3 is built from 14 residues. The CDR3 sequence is CASSLGTGRLPLHF. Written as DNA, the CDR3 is TGTGCCAGCAGCTTAGGGACAGGGAGATTACCCCTCCACTTT.

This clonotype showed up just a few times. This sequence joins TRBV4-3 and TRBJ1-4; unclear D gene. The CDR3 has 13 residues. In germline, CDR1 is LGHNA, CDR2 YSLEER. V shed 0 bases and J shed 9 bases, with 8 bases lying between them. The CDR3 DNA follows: TGCGCCAGCAGCCAAGAAGGGCGGCAAAAACTGTTTTTT. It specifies CASSQEGRQKLFF.

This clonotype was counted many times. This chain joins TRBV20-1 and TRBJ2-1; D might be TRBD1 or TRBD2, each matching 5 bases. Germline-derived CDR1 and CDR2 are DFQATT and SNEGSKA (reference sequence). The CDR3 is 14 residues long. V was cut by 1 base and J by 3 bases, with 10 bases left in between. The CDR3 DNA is TGCAGTGCTAGAGTACCGAGGGGCTACAATGAGCAGTTCTTC. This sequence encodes CSARVPRGYNEQFF.

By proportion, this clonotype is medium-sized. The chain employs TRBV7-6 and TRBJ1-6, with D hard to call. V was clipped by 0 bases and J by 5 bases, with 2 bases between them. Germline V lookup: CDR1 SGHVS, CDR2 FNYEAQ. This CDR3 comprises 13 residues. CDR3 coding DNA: TGTGCCAGCAGCTTAGCGGATAATTCACCCCTCCACTTT. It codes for CASSLADNSPLHF. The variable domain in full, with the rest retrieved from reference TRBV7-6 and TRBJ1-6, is GAGVSQSPRYKVTKRGQDVALRCDPISGHVSLYWYRQALGQGPEFLTYFNYEAQQDKSGLPNDRFSAERPEGSISTLTIQRTEQRDSAMYRCASSLADNSPLHFGNGTRLTVT.

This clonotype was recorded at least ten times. CDR3 nucleotides: TGTGCCAGCGTCCAGCTAGACAGGGGACGTGGCTACACCTTC. Protein sequence: CASVQLDRGRGYTF. The chain has TRBV28 and TRBJ1-2, with TRBD1 matching over 8 bases. CDR1 and CDR2 (germline): MDHEN, SYDVKM. V lost 8 bases to trimming and J lost 7 bases; unmatched junction nucleotides: 12. This CDR3 is 14 amino acids long.

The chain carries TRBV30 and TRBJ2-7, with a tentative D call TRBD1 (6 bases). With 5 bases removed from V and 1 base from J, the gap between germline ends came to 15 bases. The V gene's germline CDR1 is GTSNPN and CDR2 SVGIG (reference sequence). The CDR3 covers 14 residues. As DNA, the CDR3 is TGTGCCTGGGGTACAGGGCAAATTTCCTACGAGCAGTACTTC. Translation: CAWGTGQISYEQYF.

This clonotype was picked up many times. The CDR3 coding sequence is TGTGCCAGCAGACTACCGAGCTCCTACGAGCAGTACTTC. Its protein is CASRLPSSYEQYF. The chain joins TRBV28 to TRBJ2-7; unclear D gene. The CDR3 extends over 13 amino acids. The ends were cut back, 6 bases at V and 0 bases at J, with 9 bases in the middle. The V gene's germline CDR1 is MDHEN and CDR2 SYDVKM.

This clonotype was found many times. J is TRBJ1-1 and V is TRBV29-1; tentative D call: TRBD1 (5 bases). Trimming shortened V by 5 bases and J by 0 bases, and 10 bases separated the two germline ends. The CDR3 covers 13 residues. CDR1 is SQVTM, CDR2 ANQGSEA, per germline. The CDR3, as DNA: TGCAGCGTTCTCAGGGAACTGAACACTGAAGCTTTCTTT. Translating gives CSVLRELNTEAFF. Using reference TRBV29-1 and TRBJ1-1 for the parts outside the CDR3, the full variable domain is SAVISQKPSRDICQRGTSLTIQCQVDSQVTMMFWYRQQPGQSLTLIATANQGSEATYESGFVIDKFPISRPNLTFSTLTVSNMSPEDSSIYLCSVLRELNTEAFFGQGTRLTVV.

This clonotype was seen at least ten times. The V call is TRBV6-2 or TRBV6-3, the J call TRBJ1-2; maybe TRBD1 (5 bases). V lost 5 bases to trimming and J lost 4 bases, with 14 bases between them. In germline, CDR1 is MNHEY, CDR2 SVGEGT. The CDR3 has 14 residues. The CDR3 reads CASSPGTLAYGYTF. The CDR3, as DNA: TGTGCCAGCAGTCCCGGGACTCTGGCCTATGGCTACACCTTC.

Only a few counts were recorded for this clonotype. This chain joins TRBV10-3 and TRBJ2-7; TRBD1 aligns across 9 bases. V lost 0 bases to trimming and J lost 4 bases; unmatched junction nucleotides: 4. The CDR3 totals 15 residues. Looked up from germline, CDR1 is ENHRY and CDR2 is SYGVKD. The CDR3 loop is CAISESGQGSYEQYF. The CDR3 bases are TGTGCCATCAGTGAGTCTGGACAGGGGTCTTACGAGCAGTACTTC.

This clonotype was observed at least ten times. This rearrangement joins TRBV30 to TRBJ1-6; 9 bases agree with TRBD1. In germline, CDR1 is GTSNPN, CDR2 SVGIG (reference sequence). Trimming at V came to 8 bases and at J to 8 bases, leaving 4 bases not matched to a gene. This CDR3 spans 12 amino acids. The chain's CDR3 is CATRTGDSPLHF. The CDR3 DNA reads TGTGCCACCCGGACAGGGGATTCACCCCTCCACTTT.

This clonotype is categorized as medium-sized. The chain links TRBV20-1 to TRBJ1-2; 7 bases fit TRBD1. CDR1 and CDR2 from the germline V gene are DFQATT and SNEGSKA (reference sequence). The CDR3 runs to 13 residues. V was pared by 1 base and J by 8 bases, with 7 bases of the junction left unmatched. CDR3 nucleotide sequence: TGCAGTGCTAGAGGCCAGGGGGGCGGCGGCTACACCTTC. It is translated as CSARGQGGGGYTF.